This T cell receptor (beta chain) was captured by sequencing in a study of CD8+ T cells in alopecia areata (dated by TCRdb to 2017 to 2018). About the investigation overall: Treated patients were enrolled in an open-label pilot trial of oral tofacitinib, 5 to 10 mg twice daily, for moderate-to-severe alopecia areata. Tofacitinib was given for 6 to 18 months, followed by 6 months of follow-up off drug to assess delayed response and recurrence. Disease severity in treated patients was measured with the SALT score, which quantifies the percentage of affected scalp surface area. The study used high-throughput TCRbeta sequencing to examine T cell clonal expansion in alopecia areata, in both the C3H/HeJ mouse model and human patients. In humans, TCRbeta sequencing was performed on scalp tissue and on sorted CD4+ and CD8+ peripheral blood T cells from healthy controls and from patients with patchy or totalis/universalis alopecia areata. Biopsies were taken from tofacitinib-treated patients at baseline and at 4 and 24 weeks of treatment, and a later scalp biopsy was taken in several of the tofacitinib-treated patients. Scalp clonality was compared across normal scalp (n=4), patchy alopecia areata scalp (n=8), and alopecia totalis/universalis scalp (n=8). RNA came from the PAXgene miRNA kit for fixed scalp, the miRNeasy kit for PBMCs, and the RNeasy kit for mouse skin. TCRbeta CDR3 regions were amplified by immunoSEQ multiplex PCR using 35 Vbeta forward and 13 Jbeta reverse primers. What the study reported, not specific to this receptor: Compared with normal scalp, lesional scalp had higher clonality and more expanded CD8+ clones, particularly in alopecia totalis/universalis, a pattern that suggests antigenic drive. Scalp clonality and the number of expanded CD8+ clones among the top 100 scalp clones were significantly decreased by tofacitinib. Many expanded lesional clones were found to persist in scalp and blood during tofacitinib treatment, and relapse after treatment cessation may be partly explained by this persistence. Shared TCR sequences between patients were less evident than in mice, which may be partly attributable to HLA diversity in the patient population. Scalp TCR repertoire analysis is complicated because resident alphabeta T cells in normal human skin are also sequenced, whereas mouse skin is dominated by gammadelta T cells. Because the treated cohort was small and had only one nonresponder, larger studies are needed to examine links between baseline CD8+ expansion and response.

The time point label of this sample denotes: approximately 4 weeks on oral tofacitinib. What the treatment or condition label conveys for this sample: oral pan-JAK inhibitor, 5-10 mg twice daily. From alopecia areata patients, peripheral blood was collected along with lesional scalp punch biopsies. After PBMCs were isolated by density centrifugation and stained for CD3, CD4 and CD8, a FACSAria was used to sort CD4+ and CD8+ T cells. Of note for this clone: Its antigen remains undetermined. Base-call qualities are not available, and no considerably larger clone is one nucleotide away.

Library creation used the immunoSEQ multiplex PCR assay. RNA was extracted from all samples and reverse transcribed into cDNA, which served as template for TCR sequencing. SuperScript III was used to make first-strand cDNA, primed with a 2:1 mix of oligo-dT and random hexamers. Amplification bias was assessed with a synthetic immune receptor repertoire, and residual bias was removed computationally. For the original study's pipeline: Raw reads were preprocessed for error removal, and CDR3 was defined according to IMGT conventions as running from the conserved cysteine to phenylalanine. Clonality was calculated as 1 minus Shannon entropy normalized by log2 of the number of productive unique TCRs. Whether scalp clones were CD4 or CD8 was inferred by matching scalp TCRbeta sequences against CD4 and CD8 repertoires sorted from blood. As stored in TCRdb, this immuneACCESS dataset retains in-frame rearrangements with V and J assigned. A fraction of the clones does not appear; measured against another copy, unresolved V genes explain less than half of the discrepancy, and the remainder lacks a known reason. V, J and clone size were drawn from that table, and D and trimming were deduced from the DNA. Here the sample has about 190,000 clones; 60% occur a single time. Jointly, the top ten make up roughly 0.7% of the sample.

Germline trimming: 4 bases from V, 4 bases from J; junction bases outside gene matches: 6. Looking up the germline V gene yields CDR1 SQVTM and CDR2 ANQGSEA. CDR3 length: 15 amino acids, cysteine to phenylalanine. The sequence is cut down to CDR3 DNA, 45 bases in frame from base 1. The receptor's source is a human donor with alopecia areata. The V and J segments used are TRBV29-1 and TRBJ2-3; 12 of the junction bases match TRBD1. Sequenced material: CD4+ T cells sorted from blood, taken at week 4, from a patient treated with tofacitinib. The CDR3 protein: CSVGRDRGPADTQYF. Read as DNA, the sequence is TGCAGCGTTGGGAGGGACAGGGGGCCGGCAGATACGCAGTATTTT.